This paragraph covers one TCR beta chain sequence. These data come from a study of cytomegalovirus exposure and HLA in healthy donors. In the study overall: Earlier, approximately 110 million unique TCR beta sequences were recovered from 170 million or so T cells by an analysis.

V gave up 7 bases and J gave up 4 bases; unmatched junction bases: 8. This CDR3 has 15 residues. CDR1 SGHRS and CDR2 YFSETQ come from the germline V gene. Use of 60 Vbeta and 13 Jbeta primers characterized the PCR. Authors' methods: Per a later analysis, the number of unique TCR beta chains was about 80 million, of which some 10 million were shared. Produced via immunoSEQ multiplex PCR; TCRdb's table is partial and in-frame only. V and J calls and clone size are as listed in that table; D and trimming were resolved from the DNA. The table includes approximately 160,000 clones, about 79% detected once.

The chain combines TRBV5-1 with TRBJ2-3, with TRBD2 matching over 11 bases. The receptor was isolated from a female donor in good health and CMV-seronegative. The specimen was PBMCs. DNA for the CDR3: TGCGCCAGCGGACCTAGCGGGGGGAACTCAGATACGCAGTATTTT. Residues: CASGPSGGNSDTQYF.